The present T cell receptor beta chain was sequenced within a study of vaccination and CD4 T cells after COVID-19. Regarding this clonotype: The target antigen is unknown.

Regarding treatment: roughly 10-day PBMC culture with coronavirus spike peptide pools or control peptides (ViraFEST assay). The study sequenced cultured CD4+ T cell DNA using the Oncomine TCR Beta short-read assay. TCRdb redid the calling of the PCR reads with MiXCR, one entry per CDR3 protein. The sample lists 20,000 or so distinct CDR3 sequences; around a quarter were seen once. CDR1 is SGHNT and CDR2 is YENEEA in the germline V gene. Trimming pared 6 bases from V and 3 bases from J, leaving 17 bases between. The CDR3 is 16 amino acids. This clonotype was obtained from a human donor with COVID-19. V usage is TRBV11-3 and J usage is TRBJ2-2; D tentatively reads TRBD1 or TRBD2 (5 bases each). Specimen: cultured CD4+ T cells from blood. The CDR3 sequence: CASRLTARGDTGELFF. CDR3 bases: TGTGCCAGCAGGCTTACAGCGAGGGGAGACACCGGGGAGCTGTTTTTT. The full variable domain, in which reference TRBV11-3 and TRBJ2-2 provide the parts outside the CDR3, is EAGVVQSPRYKIIEKKQPVAFWCNPISGHNTLYWYLQNLGQGPELLIRYENEEAVDDSQLPKDRFSAERLKGVDSTLKIQPAELGDSAVYLCASRLTARGDTGELFFGEGSRLTVL.